The rows below give T cell receptor beta chains drawn from one sample of a study of molecular identifiers for immune sequencing clone quantification. TCRdb reanalysed the PCR reads using MiXCR and keeps one entry per CDR3 protein. The profile covers about 320,000 distinct CDR3 sequences, with 24% appearing a single time and around 0.74% taken by the ten largest. The sample consisted of naive CD8+ T cells from blood, with Jurkat cell RNA spiked in. The receptors here all came from a human donor in good health. Some libraries in this study had Jurkat cell RNA spiked in. CDR3s include the opening cysteine and the closing phenylalanine or tryptophan. A D gene is named only where the DNA matches it firmly. Some rows have no size entry. The others give once, few or many, or a class for an expanded clone.

D: TRBD1
size: many
V: TRBV5-1
J: TRBJ2-5
CDR3: CASSFSETGGYQETQYF
DNA: TGCGCCAGCAGCTTTTCCGAGACAGGGGGATACCAAGAGACCCAGTACTTC

D: TRBD1
size: .
V: TRBV19
J: TRBJ2-2
CDR3: CASSPQTGLTGELFF
DNA: TGTGCCAGTAGTCCTCAGACAGGGCTCACCGGGGAGCTGTTTTTT

D: TRBD2
size: .
V: TRBV7-9
J: TRBJ2-1
CDR3: CAGDSGKSYNEQFF
DNA: TGTGCCGGTGATAGCGGGAAGTCCTACAATGAGCAGTTCTTC

D: .
size: .
V: TRBV30
J: TRBJ2-7
CDR3: CAWSVFRGATYEQYF
DNA: TGTGCCTGGAGTGTTTTTAGGGGTGCTACCTACGAGCAGTACTTC

D: TRBD2
size: many
V: TRBV7-9
J: TRBJ2-1
CDR3: CASSLASGGSSYNEQFF
DNA: TGTGCCAGCAGCTTAGCTAGCGGGGGTAGCTCCTACAATGAGCAGTTCTTC

D: .
size: many
V: TRBV7-9
J: TRBJ1-4
CDR3: CASSEIGGSGGENEKLFF
DNA: TGTGCCAGCAGCGAGATTGGGGGTTCGGGCGGGGAGAATGAAAAACTGTTTTTT

D: TRBD1
size: few
V: TRBV11-2
J: TRBJ2-7
CDR3: CASSARGPYEQYF
DNA: TGTGCCAGCAGCGCCAGGGGGCCCTACGAGCAGTACTTC

D: .
size: .
V: TRBV12-3/TRBV12-4
J: TRBJ1-4
CDR3: CASSSGGEVATNEKLFF
DNA: TGTGCCAGCAGTTCAGGAGGGGAGGTTGCAACTAATGAAAAACTGTTTTTT

D: .
size: few
V: TRBV5-4
J: TRBJ1-6
CDR3: CASSITGIRDSPLHF
DNA: TGTGCCAGCAGCATAACAGGGATCCGCGATTCACCCCTCCACTTT

D: .
size: few
V: TRBV7-9
J: TRBJ1-3
CDR3: CASSLVDGSSGNTIYF
DNA: TGTGCCAGCAGCTTAGTTGACGGGAGCTCTGGAAACACCATATATTTT

D: .
size: many
V: TRBV6-2/TRBV6-3
J: TRBJ2-2
CDR3: CASSYITTGELFF
DNA: TGTGCCAGCAGTTACATAACTACCGGGGAGCTGTTTTTT

D: .
size: many
V: TRBV14
J: TRBJ2-1
CDR3: CASSTGTRNEQFF
DNA: TGTGCCAGCAGTACCGGGACGAGGAATGAGCAGTTCTTC

D: .
size: many
V: TRBV4-3
J: TRBJ2-5
CDR3: CASSQALGEETQYF
DNA: TGCGCCAGCAGCCAAGCCCTGGGAGAGGAGACCCAGTACTTC

D: .
size: few
V: TRBV4-1
J: TRBJ2-7
CDR3: CATRRGDEQYF
DNA: TGCGCCACCAGGAGGGGGGACGAGCAGTACTTC

D: TRBD1
size: many
V: TRBV2
J: TRBJ1-1
CDR3: CASRASGGTEAFF
DNA: TGTGCCAGCAGGGCCTCAGGGGGCACTGAAGCTTTCTTT

D: .
size: few
V: TRBV4-3
J: TRBJ2-1
CDR3: CASSQDRGSYYNEQFF
DNA: TGCGCCAGCAGCCAAGATCGGGGGAGTTACTACAATGAGCAGTTCTTC

D: TRBD2
size: .
V: TRBV2
J: TRBJ2-3
CDR3: CATLAGGADTQYF
DNA: TGTGCCACACTAGCGGGCGGCGCAGATACGCAGTATTTT

D: .
size: few
V: TRBV29-1
J: TRBJ2-5
CDR3: CSVEVLETQYF
DNA: TGCAGCGTTGAAGTTTTGGAGACCCAGTACTTC

D: TRBD1
size: few
V: TRBV2
J: TRBJ2-2
CDR3: CASSVSTGLSNTGELFF
DNA: TGTGCCAGCAGTGTTTCGACAGGGCTATCGAACACCGGGGAGCTGTTTTTT

D: TRBD2
size: .
V: TRBV7-9
J: TRBJ2-2
CDR3: CASILGGLAETGELFF
DNA: TGTGCCAGCATCCTCGGGGGACTAGCCGAAACCGGGGAGCTGTTTTTT

D: .
size: .
V: TRBV27
J: TRBJ2-1
CDR3: CAAGQYNEQFF
DNA: TGTGCCGCGGGGCAGTACAATGAGCAGTTCTTC

D: TRBD1
size: few
V: TRBV6-2/TRBV6-3
J: TRBJ2-7
CDR3: CASSYFMGTGTYEQYF
DNA: TGTGCCAGCAGTTACTTCATGGGGACAGGGACGTACGAGCAGTACTTC

D: TRBD1
size: .
V: TRBV24-1
J: TRBJ2-1
CDR3: CATSDSRLTGGYNEQFF
DNA: TGTGCCACCAGTGATTCTCGCCTCACAGGGGGCTACAATGAGCAGTTCTTC

D: TRBD1
size: .
V: TRBV19
J: TRBJ2-1
CDR3: CASSITGTGFNEQFF
DNA: TGTGCCAGTAGTATTACCGGGACAGGGTTCAATGAGCAGTTCTTC

D: TRBD2
size: few
V: TRBV7-6
J: TRBJ2-2
CDR3: CASSSSLAGGHTGELFF
DNA: TGTGCCAGCAGCTCCTCTTTAGCGGGAGGACACACCGGGGAGCTGTTTTTT

D: .
size: few
V: TRBV3-1
J: TRBJ2-5
CDR3: CASSQADRPKETQYF
DNA: TGTGCCAGCAGCCAAGCCGACAGACCAAAAGAGACCCAGTACTTC

D: .
size: .
V: TRBV11-2
J: TRBJ1-1
CDR3: CASSLYGPNMNTEAFF
DNA: TGTGCCAGCAGCTTATATGGGCCGAATATGAACACTGAAGCTTTCTTT

D: TRBD1
size: few
V: TRBV4-3
J: TRBJ2-7
CDR3: CASSHHLGDSSRPPYEQYF
DNA: TGCGCCAGCAGCCATCACCTCGGGGACAGCTCCAGACCTCCCTACGAGCAGTACTTC

D: TRBD2
size: many
V: TRBV6-6
J: TRBJ2-1
CDR3: CASSNSGEAHNEQFF
DNA: TGTGCCAGCAGTAATAGCGGGGAGGCCCACAATGAGCAGTTCTTC

D: TRBD1
size: many
V: TRBV30
J: TRBJ2-7
CDR3: CAWQGQTYEQYF
DNA: TGTGCCTGGCAGGGACAGACCTACGAGCAGTACTTC

D: .
size: .
V: TRBV29-1
J: TRBJ2-3
CDR3: CSVVGAVRTDTQYF
DNA: TGCAGCGTCGTAGGGGCGGTTCGCACAGATACGCAGTATTTT

D: TRBD2
size: many
V: TRBV4-3
J: TRBJ2-7
CDR3: CASSQDVLAGYYEQYF
DNA: TGCGCCAGCAGCCAAGATGTTCTAGCGGGATACTACGAGCAGTACTTC

D: TRBD1
size: many
V: TRBV5-1
J: TRBJ1-2
CDR3: CASSLERQGRHGYTF
DNA: TGCGCCAGCAGCTTGGAACGACAGGGACGCCATGGCTACACCTTC

D: .
size: many
V: TRBV5-1
J: TRBJ2-5
CDR3: CASSLAIVNQETQYF
DNA: TGCGCCAGCAGCTTGGCCATAGTTAACCAAGAGACCCAGTACTTC

D: .
size: many
V: TRBV2
J: TRBJ2-3
CDR3: CASSYSADPTDTQYF
DNA: TGTGCCAGCAGTTATAGCGCAGACCCCACAGATACGCAGTATTTT

D: .
size: many
V: TRBV6-5
J: TRBJ1-5
CDR3: CASSKTGRVQHF
DNA: TGTGCCAGCAGTAAAACAGGAAGAGTCCAGCATTTT

D: .
size: few
V: TRBV7-9
J: TRBJ2-3
CDR3: CASSLDHSTDTQYF
DNA: TGTGCCAGCAGCTTAGACCACAGCACAGATACGCAGTATTTT

D: .
size: many
V: TRBV5-1
J: TRBJ2-4
CDR3: CASSLGIHQYF
DNA: TGCGCCAGCAGCTTGGGGATACATCAGTACTTC

D: .
size: many
V: TRBV5-6
J: TRBJ2-7
CDR3: CASSHRTSSYEQYF
DNA: TGTGCCAGCAGCCACCGTACTAGCTCCTACGAGCAGTACTTC

D: .
size: many
V: TRBV29-1
J: TRBJ2-3
CDR3: CSVLAGPPDTQYF
DNA: TGCAGCGTTCTCGCGGGACCACCGGATACGCAGTATTTT

D: .
size: many
V: TRBV7-9
J: TRBJ2-6
CDR3: CASSSIISGANVLTF
DNA: TGTGCCAGCAGCTCGATAATCTCTGGGGCCAACGTCCTGACTTTC

D: TRBD2
size: .
V: TRBV6-2/TRBV6-3
J: TRBJ2-3
CDR3: CASSYSVWNSGSTDTQYF
DNA: TGTGCCAGCAGTTACTCGGTTTGGAATAGCGGGAGTACAGATACGCAGTATTTT

D: .
size: .
V: TRBV5-1
J: TRBJ2-7
CDR3: CASSPNIDGVRMPREQYF
DNA: TGCGCCAGCAGCCCAAATATCGACGGCGTGAGGATGCCGAGGGAGCAGTACTTC

D: .
size: .
V: TRBV28
J: TRBJ2-1
CDR3: CASSFFGDEQFF
DNA: TGTGCCAGCAGTTTCTTTGGAGATGAGCAGTTCTTC

D: TRBD2
size: .
V: TRBV14
J: TRBJ2-4
CDR3: CASSRPWTSGIVDIQYF
DNA: TGTGCCAGCAGCCGGCCCTGGACTAGCGGGATTGTAGACATTCAGTACTTC

D: .
size: .
V: TRBV4-1
J: TRBJ1-1
CDR3: CARRQDSTGNTEAFF
DNA: TGCGCCCGCCGCCAAGATTCAACAGGGAACACTGAAGCTTTCTTT

D: TRBD2
size: many
V: TRBV29-1
J: TRBJ2-1
CDR3: CSVEDPSSGGVGEQFF
DNA: TGCAGCGTTGAAGATCCGTCTAGCGGGGGGGTCGGTGAGCAGTTCTTC

D: .
size: many
V: TRBV29-1
J: TRBJ2-5
CDR3: CSGRQLRDPETQYF
DNA: TGCAGCGGCCGACAGTTACGAGATCCAGAGACCCAGTACTTC

D: .
size: few
V: TRBV12-3/TRBV12-4
J: TRBJ1-1
CDR3: CASTNTGGTEAFF
DNA: TGTGCCAGCACTAATACAGGTGGCACTGAAGCTTTCTTT

D: TRBD2
size: few
V: TRBV27
J: TRBJ2-2
CDR3: CASSPTTWGTSVNTGELFF
DNA: TGTGCCAGCAGTCCAACCACATGGGGGACTAGCGTCAACACCGGGGAGCTGTTTTTT

D: .
size: .
V: TRBV4-3
J: TRBJ1-1
CDR3: CASSQGTGSNTEAFF
DNA: TGCGCCAGCAGCCAAGGAACAGGGTCGAACACTGAAGCTTTCTTT

D: .
size: many
V: TRBV6-2/TRBV6-3
J: TRBJ1-2
CDR3: CASSYHRNYGYTF
DNA: TGTGCCAGCAGTTATCACAGGAACTATGGCTACACCTTC

D: TRBD2
size: .
V: TRBV5-1
J: TRBJ2-3
CDR3: CASSPGTSGRARADTQYF
DNA: TGCGCCAGCAGCCCCGGGACTAGCGGGAGGGCCAGGGCAGATACGCAGTATTTT

D: TRBD2
size: .
V: TRBV12-3/TRBV12-4
J: TRBJ2-1
CDR3: CASSSLLAGGQNEQFF
DNA: TGTGCCAGCAGTTCTCTTCTAGCGGGGGGGCAAAATGAGCAGTTCTTC

D: .
size: .
V: TRBV13
J: TRBJ2-3
CDR3: CASSARDRAQYF
DNA: TGTGCCAGCAGCGCGAGGGACCGGGCGCAGTATTTT